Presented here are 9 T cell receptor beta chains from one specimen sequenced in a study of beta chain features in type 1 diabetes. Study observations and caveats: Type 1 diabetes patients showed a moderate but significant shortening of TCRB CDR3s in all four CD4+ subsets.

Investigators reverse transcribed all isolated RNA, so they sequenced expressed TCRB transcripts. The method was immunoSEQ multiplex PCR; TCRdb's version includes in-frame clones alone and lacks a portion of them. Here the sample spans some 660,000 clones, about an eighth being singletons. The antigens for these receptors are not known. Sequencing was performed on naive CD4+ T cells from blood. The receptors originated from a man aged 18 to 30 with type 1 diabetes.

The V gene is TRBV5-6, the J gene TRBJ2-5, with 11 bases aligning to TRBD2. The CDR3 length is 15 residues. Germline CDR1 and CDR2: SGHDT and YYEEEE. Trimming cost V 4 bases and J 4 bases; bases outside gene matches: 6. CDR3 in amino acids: CASSVGLAVRETQYF. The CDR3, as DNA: TGTGCCAGCAGCGTGGGACTAGCGGTACGAGAGACCCAGTACTTC.

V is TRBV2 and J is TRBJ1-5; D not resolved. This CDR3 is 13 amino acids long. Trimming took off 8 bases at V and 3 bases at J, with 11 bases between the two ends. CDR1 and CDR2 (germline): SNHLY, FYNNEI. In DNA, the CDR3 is TGTGCCAGCGATGGGCAGTCCAATCAGCCCCAGCATTTT. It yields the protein CASDGQSNQPQHF. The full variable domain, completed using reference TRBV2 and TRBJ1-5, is EPEVTQTPSHQVTQMGQEVILRCVPISNHLYFYWYRQILGQKVEFLVSFYNNEISEKSEIFDDQFSVERPDGSNFTLKIRSTKLEDSAMYFCASDGQSNQPQHFGDGTRLSIL.

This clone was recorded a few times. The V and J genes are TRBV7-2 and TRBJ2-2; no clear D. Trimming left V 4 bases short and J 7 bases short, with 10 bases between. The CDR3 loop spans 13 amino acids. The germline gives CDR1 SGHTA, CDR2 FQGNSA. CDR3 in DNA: TGTGCCAGCAGCTCCCGACGTGGCGGGGAGCTGTTTTTT. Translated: CASSSRRGGELFF.

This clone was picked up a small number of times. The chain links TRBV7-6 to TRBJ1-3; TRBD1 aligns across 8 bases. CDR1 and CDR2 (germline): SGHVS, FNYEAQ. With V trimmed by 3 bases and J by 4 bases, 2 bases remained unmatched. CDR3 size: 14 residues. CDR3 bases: TGTGCCAGCAGCTTGGACAGGGCCGGAAACACCATATATTTT. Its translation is CASSLDRAGNTIYF. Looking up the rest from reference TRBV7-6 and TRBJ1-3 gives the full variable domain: GAGVSQSPRYKVTKRGQDVALRCDPISGHVSLYWYRQALGQGPEFLTYFNYEAQQDKSGLPNDRFSAERPEGSISTLTIQRTEQRDSAMYRCASSLDRAGNTIYFGEGSWLTVV.

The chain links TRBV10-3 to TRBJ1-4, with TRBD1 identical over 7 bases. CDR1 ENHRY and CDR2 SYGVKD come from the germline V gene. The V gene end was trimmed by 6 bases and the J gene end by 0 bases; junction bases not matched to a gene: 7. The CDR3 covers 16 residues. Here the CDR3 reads CAISPGTESTNEKLFF. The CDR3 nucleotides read TGTGCCATCAGCCCCGGGACAGAGTCAACTAATGAAAAACTGTTTTTT.

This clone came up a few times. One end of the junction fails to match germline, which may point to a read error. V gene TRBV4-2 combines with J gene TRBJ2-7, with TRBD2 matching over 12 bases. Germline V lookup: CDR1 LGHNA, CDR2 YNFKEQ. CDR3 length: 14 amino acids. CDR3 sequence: CASSEASGGDRSHF. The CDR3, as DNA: TGTGCCAGCAGCGAAGCTAGCGGGGGGGACCGCTCCCACTTC.

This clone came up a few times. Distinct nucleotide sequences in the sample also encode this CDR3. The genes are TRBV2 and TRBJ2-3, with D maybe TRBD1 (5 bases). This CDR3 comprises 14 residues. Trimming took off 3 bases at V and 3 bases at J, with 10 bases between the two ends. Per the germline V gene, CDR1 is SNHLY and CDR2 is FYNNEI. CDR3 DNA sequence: TGTGCCAGCAGTGAGAGGACAAAGACAGATACGCAGTATTTT. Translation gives CASSERTKTDTQYF.

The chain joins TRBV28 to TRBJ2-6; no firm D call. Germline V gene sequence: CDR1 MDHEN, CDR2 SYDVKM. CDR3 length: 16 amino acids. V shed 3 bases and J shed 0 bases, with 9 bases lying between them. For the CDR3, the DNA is TGTGCCAGCAGTTTTATCGGAATCTCTGGGGCCAACGTCCTGACTTTC. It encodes CASSFIGISGANVLTF.

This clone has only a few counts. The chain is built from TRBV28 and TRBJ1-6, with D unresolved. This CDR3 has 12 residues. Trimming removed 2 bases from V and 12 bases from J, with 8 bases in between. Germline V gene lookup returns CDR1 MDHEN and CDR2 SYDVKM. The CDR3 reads CASSLASVPLHF. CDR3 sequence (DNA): TGTGCCAGCAGTTTAGCTAGCGTACCCCTCCACTTT.